This TCR beta chain was recorded in a study of T cells in Graves' hyperthyroidism and ophthalmopathy. Study results and limitations: A 13 V-J signature model discriminated ophthalmopathy versus stable hyperthyroidism.

The source of the PBMCs was 10 ml of fresh peripheral blood. This clonotype has a count of ten or more. Its specificity is not known. This CDR3 has 17 residues. Trimming cost V 5 bases and J 4 bases; bases outside gene matches: 16. CDR1 is DFQATT and CDR2 is SNEGSKA in the germline V gene (reference sequence). From RNA transcripts, TCR beta CDR3 regions were amplified. When the TCR CDR3 underwent first-round RT-PCR, the HTBI primer set was used. TCRdb re-called the multiplex PCR reads with MiXCR, one entry per CDR3 protein. The sample consists of about 640,000 distinct CDR3 sequences, around 13% of them appearing once.

The genes are TRBV20-1 and TRBJ1-1, with TRBD1 matching 10 bases. The clonotype comes from a woman aged 45-60 years with Graves' ophthalmopathy. The sequenced sample was blood. The CDR3 is CSAPRGTGVILGTEAFF. Written as DNA, the CDR3 is TGCAGTGCTCCTCGCGGGACAGGGGTAATTTTGGGCACTGAAGCTTTCTTT.